The 10 T cell receptor beta chains given below trace back to one sample, sequenced in a study of T cell responses to AZD1222 COVID-19 vaccine. The table came from immunoSEQ multiplex PCR; TCRdb's copy has only in-frame clones and leaves some out. This table holds fewer than 150,000 clones, 88% found once. This specimen was peripheral blood, taken 28 days after the second AZD1222 dose. The receptor set was obtained from an adult who received the AZD1222 COVID-19 vaccine.

This clone has a handful of counts. The V gene is TRBV6-5, the J gene TRBJ1-3; perhaps TRBD1 as D (5 bases). Trimming took 4 bases from V and 8 from J, leaving 21 bases between them. Germline V gene sequence: CDR1 MNHEY, CDR2 SVGAGI. This CDR3 is 16 amino acids long. The CDR3 reads CASSSGFHSPGDTIYF. For the CDR3, the DNA is TGTGCCAGCAGTTCAGGTTTCCACTCCCCGGGGGACACCATATATTTT.

This clone was picked up one time. The CDR3 loop reads CASSASGSTDTQYF. For the CDR3, the DNA is TGTGCCAGCAGCGCTAGCGGAAGCACAGATACGCAGTATTTT. The V and J genes are TRBV7-9 and TRBJ2-3; 7 positions agree with TRBD2. The CDR3 has 14 amino acids. V lost 5 bases to trimming and J lost 0 bases; unmatched junction nucleotides: 2. CDR1 is SEHNR, CDR2 FQNEAQ, per germline (reference sequence).

The chain links TRBV2 to TRBJ2-3; unclear D gene. Germline CDR1 and CDR2: SNHLY and FYNNEI. This CDR3 has 13 residues. V dropped 5 bases and J dropped 3 bases, with 9 bases sitting between them. The DNA of the CDR3 is TGTGCCAGCAGTATGGTAATAACAGATACGCAGTATTTT. This translates into CASSMVITDTQYF.

The CDR3 spells CASSLTGTLITGELFF. The CDR3 nucleotides are TGCGCCAGCAGCTTGACAGGGACCCTGATCACCGGGGAGCTGTTTTTT. The chain couples TRBV5-1 to TRBJ2-2, with D tentatively TRBD1 (6 bases). V lost 1 base, J lost 4 bases, and 14 bases lay in between. The CDR3 extends over 16 amino acids. The germline V gene encodes CDR1 SGHRS and CDR2 YFSETQ.

The chain combines TRBV7-6 with TRBJ2-2; 9 nucleotides align to TRBD1. V gave up 5 bases and J gave up 2 bases; unmatched junction bases: 9. The length of the CDR3 is 17 residues. Germline-derived CDR1 and CDR2 are SGHVS and FNYEAQ. This chain's CDR3 is CASSLGGTGLNTGELFF. The CDR3 region has the DNA TGTGCCAGCAGCCTAGGCGGGACAGGGCTAAACACCGGGGAGCTGTTTTTT.

V usage is TRBV2 and J usage is TRBJ2-3; possible D gene TRBD1, 6 bases. The CDR3 is made up of 12 amino acids. Trimming took off 8 bases at V and 3 bases at J, with 9 bases between the two ends. Germline V CDR1 and CDR2: SNHLY, FYNNEI. The CDR3 nucleotides read TGTGCCAGCGGGGGCCGTACAGATACGCAGTATTTT. The encoded protein is CASGGRTDTQYF.

The chain has TRBV10-3 and TRBJ2-6, with TRBD2 as a possible D gene (6 bases). The CDR3 loop spans 19 amino acids. The germline CDR1 and CDR2 sequences are ENHRY and SYGVKD. The ends were cut back, 9 bases at V and 2 bases at J, with 26 bases in the middle. The CDR3, as DNA: TGTGCCATGCATGCGTCACCCGGGACTGGGATCACTGGGGCCAACGTCCTGACTTTC. Translation gives CAMHASPGTGITGANVLTF.

The chain couples TRBV7-2 to TRBJ1-4, with TRBD1 matching over 7 bases. The CDR3 runs to 14 residues. CDR1 is SGHTA, CDR2 FQGNSA, per germline. V dropped 5 bases and J dropped 6; count of bases not matched to a gene: 6. CDR3 nucleotides: TGTGCCAGCAGCCCGACAGGGCGGGATGAAAAACTGTTTTTT. This encodes CASSPTGRDEKLFF.

The chain carries TRBV27 and TRBJ2-1, with 10 positions matching TRBD2. The trim removed 8 bases at V and 6 bases at J, leaving 10 bases unmatched. The germline V gene encodes CDR1 MNHEY and CDR2 SMNVEV (reference sequence). The CDR3 extends over 15 amino acids. The CDR3: CASSLRQRGGNEQFF. The DNA of the CDR3 is TGTGCCAGCTCCCTTCGTCAGCGGGGGGGCAATGAGCAGTTCTTC.

This clone was observed a few times. The chain couples TRBV27 to TRBJ1-1; 7 bases are a match to TRBD1. V trimming: 8 bases; J trimming: 5 bases; junction bases outside the gene matches: 14. This CDR3 spans 15 amino acids. From germline, CDR1 is MNHEY and CDR2 SMNVEV (reference sequence). The DNA for the CDR3 is TGTGCCAGCGGTCCAGGGGGATCGGGGGGGACTGAAGCTTTCTTT. Encoded protein: CASGPGGSGGTEAFF.